Listed below are T cell receptor beta chains from one sample, sequenced in a study of Graves' ophthalmopathy and Graves' hyperthyroidism. Via MiXCR, TCRdb re-called the multiplex PCR reads, giving one row per CDR3 protein. The sample yields some 150,000 distinct CDR3 sequences, approximately 40% seen once. The specimen sequenced was peripheral blood. The receptors stem from a man aged 30 to 39 with Graves' ophthalmopathy. The CDR3 runs from the conserved cysteine through the conserved F or W. D genes are given only for firm matches. The size field is filled for only some rows; it gives once, few, many or a size class.

j_call,clone_size,d_call,cdr3_length,v_call,cdr3_nt,cdr3_aa
TRBJ2-5,-,TRBD2,14,TRBV6-5,TGTGCCAGCAGTTCGGGAGGGTTCCAAGAGACCCAGTACTTC,CASSSGGFQETQYF
TRBJ1-1,-,TRBD1,14,TRBV6-1,TGTGCCAGTTGCTCGGGACAGATGATTACTGAAGCTTTCTTT,CASCSGQMITEAFF
TRBJ2-5,many,TRBD1,15,TRBV28,TGTGCCAGCAGTTTTGAATCTGGACAGGGAGAGACCCAGTACTTC,CASSFESGQGETQYF
TRBJ1-1,many,-,14,TRBV19,TGTGCCAGTAGTATAGATGGGGTTGGCACTGAAGCTTTCTTT,CASSIDGVGTEAFF
TRBJ1-1,-,-,16,TRBV6-5,TGTGCCAGCAGTTACTCGAGCGCGGGAATGAACACTGAAGCTTTCTTT,CASSYSSAGMNTEAFF
TRBJ1-3,many,-,16,TRBV6-5,TGTGCCAGCAGTTACGATAGGTTCACCTCTGGAAACACCATATATTTT,CASSYDRFTSGNTIYF
TRBJ2-2,-,-,15,TRBV6-5,TGTGCCAGCAGTTTTCGAGGGGGGGACACCGGGGAGCTGTTTTTT,CASSFRGGDTGELFF
TRBJ1-2,many,-,16,TRBV5-1,TGCGCCAGCAGCCCGGACCCCTCCCCCGCCGACTATGGCTACACCTTC,CASSPDPSPADYGYTF
TRBJ1-2,once,-,13,TRBV12-3/TRBV12-4,TGTGCCAGCAGTCCAAGGACAGACTATGGCTACACCTTC,CASSPRTDYGYTF
TRBJ1-2,many,-,12,TRBV4-3,TGCGCCAGCAGGGGAGGGCTCTATGGCTACACCTTC,CASRGGLYGYTF
TRBJ2-5,-,-,12,TRBV19,TGTGCCACGCCAGAGTACCAAGAGACCCAGTACTTC,CATPEYQETQYF
TRBJ1-2,many,TRBD1,14,TRBV9,TGTGCCAGCAGGGACCGGGACAGCCTCTATGGCTACACCTTC,CASRDRDSLYGYTF
TRBJ2-7,many,-,14,TRBV27,TGTGCCAGCAGTCCCAGGACGGACACGGGGGAGCAGTACTTC,CASSPRTDTGEQYF
TRBJ1-5,many,TRBD1,15,TRBV19,TGTGCCAGTAGTATTTCGAGACAGGGGTATCAGCCCCAGCATTTT,CASSISRQGYQPQHF
TRBJ2-4,many,-,13,TRBV6-1,TGTGCCAGCGCTGGGGCTAGCACGTACATTCAGTACTTC,CASAGASTYIQYF
TRBJ1-1,-,-,14,TRBV7-2,TGTGCCAGCAGCTTAGTCGGAATGAACACTGAAGCTTTCTTT,CASSLVGMNTEAFF
TRBJ1-1,-,-,17,TRBV7-3,TGTGCCAGCAGCTCCTTGAAGGGGGTCCTTATGAACACTGAAGCTTTCTTT,CASSSLKGVLMNTEAFF
TRBJ2-7,many,-,13,TRBV30,TGTGCCTGGAGTGTGACAGAAGTCTACGAGCAGTACTTC,CAWSVTEVYEQYF
TRBJ1-2,many,-,14,TRBV11-2,TGTGCCAGCAGCCAAAATGGGGGGGTCTATGGCTACACCTTC,CASSQNGGVYGYTF
TRBJ2-5,many,-,14,TRBV18,TGTGCCAGCTCACCACCGAGCAGGGAGGAGACCCAGTACTTC,CASSPPSREETQYF
TRBJ1-5,few,-,15,TRBV6-1,TGTGCCAGCAGTGCACCGTTTAGGACGGATCAGCCCCAGCATTTT,CASSAPFRTDQPQHF
TRBJ1-1,many,TRBD1,14,TRBV18,TGTGCCAGCTCACCACCGACAGGGTGGACTGAAGCTTTCTTT,CASSPPTGWTEAFF
TRBJ1-5,many,-,15,TRBV28,TGTGCCAGCAGTCCGGTGTTTAATAGCAATCAGCCCCAGCATTTT,CASSPVFNSNQPQHF
TRBJ1-3,-,-,14,TRBV20-1,TGCAGTGCTAGGGGCAGGGGATCTGGAAACACCATATATTTT,CSARGRGSGNTIYF
TRBJ1-2,many,-,14,TRBV7-2,TGTGCCAGCAGCCCTGGGACCCAGCCTTGGGGCTACACCTTC,CASSPGTQPWGYTF
TRBJ1-6,many,-,18,TRBV6-5,TGTGCCAGCAGTTACTCCCCCGGCTCAAGCTCCTATAATTCACCCCTCCACTTT,CASSYSPGSSSYNSPLHF
TRBJ1-2,-,-,10,TRBV30,TGTGCCGCCCATCCTCCCGGCTACACCTTC,CAAHPPGYTF
TRBJ1-2,many,TRBD1,14,TRBV4-1,TGCGCCAGCAGCCGCCGGGACAGGGCCCATGGCTACACCTTC,CASSRRDRAHGYTF